This T cell receptor (beta chain) was sequenced during a study of shared clonotypes between healthy human individuals. Per the germline V gene, CDR1 is LNHDA and CDR2 is SQIVND (reference sequence). This CDR3 has 16 amino acids. The V gene lost 3 bases and the J gene lost 4 bases, with 17 bases spanning the gap. Every immunoSEQ plate was one replicate of a subset's evenly spread DNA. The protocol was immunoSEQ multiplex PCR, while the TCRdb copy is restricted to in-frame clones and leaves out a portion. The sample has 1 million to 1.2 million clones; around three quarters are singletons. This clone was counted many times.

The sequence derives from a man younger than 35 in good health. Some clones in this sample may be carry-over from other donors' samples. Sample: memory CD4+ T cells from PBMCs. The subset was: CD45RA-negative fraction. The chain is built from TRBV19 and TRBJ2-3; D could derive from TRBD1 or TRBD2 (6 bases each). In DNA, the CDR3 is TGTGCCAGTAGTATCCAGGGTTTCGGGGGCGCAGATACGCAGTATTTT. Translation gives CASSIQGFGGADTQYF.